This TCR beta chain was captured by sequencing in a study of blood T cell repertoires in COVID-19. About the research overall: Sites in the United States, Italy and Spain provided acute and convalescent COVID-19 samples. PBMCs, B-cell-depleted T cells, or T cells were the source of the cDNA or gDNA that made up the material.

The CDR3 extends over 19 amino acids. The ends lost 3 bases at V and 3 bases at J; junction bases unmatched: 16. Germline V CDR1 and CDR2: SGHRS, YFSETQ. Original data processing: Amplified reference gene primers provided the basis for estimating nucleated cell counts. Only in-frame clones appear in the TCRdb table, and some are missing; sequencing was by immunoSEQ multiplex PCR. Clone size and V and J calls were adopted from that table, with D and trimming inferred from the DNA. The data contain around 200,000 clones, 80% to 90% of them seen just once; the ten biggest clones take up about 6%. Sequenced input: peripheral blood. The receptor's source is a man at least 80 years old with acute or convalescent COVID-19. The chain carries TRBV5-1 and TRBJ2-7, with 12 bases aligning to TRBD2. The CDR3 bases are TGCGCCAGCAGCTACGGACAGCCTGGACTAGCGGGATACCTCTACGAGCAGTACTTC. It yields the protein CASSYGQPGLAGYLYEQYF.